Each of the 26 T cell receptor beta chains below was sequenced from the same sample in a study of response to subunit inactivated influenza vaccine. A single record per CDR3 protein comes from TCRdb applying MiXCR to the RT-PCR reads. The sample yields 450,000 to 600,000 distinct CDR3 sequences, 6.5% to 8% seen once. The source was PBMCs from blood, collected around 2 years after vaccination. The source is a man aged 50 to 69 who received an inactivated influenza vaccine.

CDR3 sequence: CASSSGKDTQYF. Written as DNA, the CDR3 is TGTGCCAGCAGCTCGGGAAAAGATACGCAGTATTTT. The chain uses TRBV7-8 and TRBJ2-3; a possible D gene is TRBD2 (5 bases). The CDR3 is made up of 12 amino acids. Trimming pared 4 bases from V and 5 bases from J, leaving 7 bases between. CDR1 and CDR2 from the germline V gene are SGHVS and FQNEAQ.

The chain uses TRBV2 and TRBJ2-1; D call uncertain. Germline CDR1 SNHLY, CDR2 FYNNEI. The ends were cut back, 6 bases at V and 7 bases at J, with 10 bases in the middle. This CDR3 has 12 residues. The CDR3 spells CASSGYGNEQFF. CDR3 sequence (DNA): TGTGCCAGCAGCGGCTACGGGAATGAGCAGTTCTTC.

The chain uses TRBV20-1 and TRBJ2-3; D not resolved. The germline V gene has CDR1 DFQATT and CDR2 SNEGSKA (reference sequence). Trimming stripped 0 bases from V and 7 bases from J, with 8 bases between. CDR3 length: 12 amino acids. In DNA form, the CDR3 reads TGCAGTGCTAGAGAATGGACCAATACGCAGTATTTT. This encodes CSAREWTNTQYF.

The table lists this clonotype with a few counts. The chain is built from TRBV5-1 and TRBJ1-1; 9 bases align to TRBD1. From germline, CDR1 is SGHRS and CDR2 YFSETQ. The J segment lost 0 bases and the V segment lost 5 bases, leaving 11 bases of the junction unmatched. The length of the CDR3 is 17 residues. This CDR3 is CASRTGTGIEVNTEAFF. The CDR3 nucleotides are TGCGCCAGCAGAACAGGGACAGGGATAGAGGTGAACACTGAAGCTTTCTTT.

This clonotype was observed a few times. CDR3 amino acids: CASSLIGVPETQYF. The CDR3 DNA sequence: TGTGCCAGCAGCTTGATCGGGGTGCCAGAGACCCAGTACTTC. The rearrangement links TRBV5-5 to TRBJ2-5; maybe TRBD2 (5 bases). Deletions cut 1 base from V and 4 bases from J, with 11 bases between. The CDR3 is made up of 14 amino acids. Germline assignment: CDR1 SGHKS and CDR2 YYEKEE (reference sequence).

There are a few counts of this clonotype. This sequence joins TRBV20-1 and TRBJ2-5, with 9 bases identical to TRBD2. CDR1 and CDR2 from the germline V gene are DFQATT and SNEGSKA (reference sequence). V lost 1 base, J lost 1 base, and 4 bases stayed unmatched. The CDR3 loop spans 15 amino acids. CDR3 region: CSARGLADIQETQYF. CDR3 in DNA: TGCAGTGCTAGAGGACTAGCGGATATCCAAGAGACCCAGTACTTC.

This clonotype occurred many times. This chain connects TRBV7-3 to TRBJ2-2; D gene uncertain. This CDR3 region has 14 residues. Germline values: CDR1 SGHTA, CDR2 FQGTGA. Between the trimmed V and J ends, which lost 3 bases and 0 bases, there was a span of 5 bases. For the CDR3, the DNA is TGTGCCAGCAGCTTCGGTGCGAACACCGGGGAGCTGTTTTTT. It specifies CASSFGANTGELFF.

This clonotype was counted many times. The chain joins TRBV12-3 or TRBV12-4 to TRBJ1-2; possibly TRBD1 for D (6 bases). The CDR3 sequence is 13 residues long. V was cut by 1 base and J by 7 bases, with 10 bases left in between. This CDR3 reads CASSLVTGSGYTF. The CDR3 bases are TGTGCCAGCAGTTTAGTAACAGGGAGTGGCTACACCTTC.

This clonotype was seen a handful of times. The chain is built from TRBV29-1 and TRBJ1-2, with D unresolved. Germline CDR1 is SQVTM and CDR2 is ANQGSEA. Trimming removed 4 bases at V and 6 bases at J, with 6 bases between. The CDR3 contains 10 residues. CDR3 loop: CSVVENGYTF. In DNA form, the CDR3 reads TGCAGCGTTGTCGAGAATGGCTACACCTTC.

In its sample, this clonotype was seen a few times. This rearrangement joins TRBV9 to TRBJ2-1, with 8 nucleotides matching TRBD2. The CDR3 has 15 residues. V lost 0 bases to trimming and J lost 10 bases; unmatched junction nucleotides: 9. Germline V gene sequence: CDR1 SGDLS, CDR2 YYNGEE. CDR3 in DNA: TGTGCCAGCAGCGTAGACGACGGACTAGCCGGCGAGCAGTTCTTC. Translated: CASSVDDGLAGEQFF.

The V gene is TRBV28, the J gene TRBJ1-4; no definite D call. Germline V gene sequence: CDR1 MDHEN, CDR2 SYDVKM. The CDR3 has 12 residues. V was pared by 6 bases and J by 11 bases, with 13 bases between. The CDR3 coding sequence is TGTGCCAGCAGACCTCAGGAGTGGAAACTGTTTTTT. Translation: CASRPQEWKLFF.

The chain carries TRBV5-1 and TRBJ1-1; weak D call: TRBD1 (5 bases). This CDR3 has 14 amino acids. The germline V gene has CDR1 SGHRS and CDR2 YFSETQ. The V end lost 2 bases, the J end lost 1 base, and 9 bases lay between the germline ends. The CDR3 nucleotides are TGCGCCAGCAGCTTAGACAGCGGGAACACTGAAGCTTTCTTT. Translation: CASSLDSGNTEAFF.

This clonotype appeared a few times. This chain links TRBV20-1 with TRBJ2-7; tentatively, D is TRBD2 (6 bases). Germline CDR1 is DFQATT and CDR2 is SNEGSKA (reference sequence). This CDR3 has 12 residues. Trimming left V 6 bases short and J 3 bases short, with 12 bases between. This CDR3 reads CSAEEGGYEQYF. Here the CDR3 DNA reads TGCAGTGCCGAGGAGGGAGGCTACGAGCAGTACTTC.

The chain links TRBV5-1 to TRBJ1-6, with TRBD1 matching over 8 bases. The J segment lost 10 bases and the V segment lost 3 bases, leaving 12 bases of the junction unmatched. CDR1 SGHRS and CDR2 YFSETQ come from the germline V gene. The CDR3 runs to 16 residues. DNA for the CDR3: TGCGCCAGCAGCTCCGCCGGACAGGGTGGTGGATCACCCCTCCACTTT. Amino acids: CASSSAGQGGGSPLHF.

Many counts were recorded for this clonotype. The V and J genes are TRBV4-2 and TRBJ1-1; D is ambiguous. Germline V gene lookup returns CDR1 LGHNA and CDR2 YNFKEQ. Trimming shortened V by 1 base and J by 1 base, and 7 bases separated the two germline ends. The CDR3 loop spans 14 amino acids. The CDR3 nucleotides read TGTGCCAGCAGCCAAGTGTCCAGGAACACTGAAGCTTTCTTT. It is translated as CASSQVSRNTEAFF.

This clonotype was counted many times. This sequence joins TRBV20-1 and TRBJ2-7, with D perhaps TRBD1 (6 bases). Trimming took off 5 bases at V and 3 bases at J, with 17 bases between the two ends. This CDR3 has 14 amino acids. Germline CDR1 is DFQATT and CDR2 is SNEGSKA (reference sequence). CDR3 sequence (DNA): TGCAGTGCTCCCCAGCTACAGGGAATCTACGAGCAGTACTTC. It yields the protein CSAPQLQGIYEQYF.

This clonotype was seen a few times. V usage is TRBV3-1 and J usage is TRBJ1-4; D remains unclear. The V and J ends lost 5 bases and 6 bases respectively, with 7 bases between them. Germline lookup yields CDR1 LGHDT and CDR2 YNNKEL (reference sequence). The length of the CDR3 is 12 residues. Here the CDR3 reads CASSNLYEKLFF. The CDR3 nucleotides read TGTGCCAGCAGCAACCTTTATGAAAAACTGTTTTTT.

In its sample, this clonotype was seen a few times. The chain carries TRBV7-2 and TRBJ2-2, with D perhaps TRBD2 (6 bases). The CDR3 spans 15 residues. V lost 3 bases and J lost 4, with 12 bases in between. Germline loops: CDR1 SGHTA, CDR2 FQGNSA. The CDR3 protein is CASSFHPAGTGELFF. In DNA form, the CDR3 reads TGTGCCAGCAGCTTTCACCCAGCGGGCACCGGGGAGCTGTTTTTT.

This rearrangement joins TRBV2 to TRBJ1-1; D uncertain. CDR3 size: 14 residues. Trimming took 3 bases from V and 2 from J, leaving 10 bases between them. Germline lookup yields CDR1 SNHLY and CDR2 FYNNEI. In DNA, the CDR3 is TGTGCCAGCAGTGATGGTATGTCAAACACTGAAGCTTTCTTT. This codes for CASSDGMSNTEAFF.

CDR3 protein: CASSVTSLNTAGELFF. Written as DNA, the CDR3 is TGTGCCAGCAGCGTGACCTCCTTGAACACGGCCGGGGAGCTGTTTTTT. V gene TRBV9 combines with J gene TRBJ2-2; D is ambiguous. Deletions cut 2 bases from V and 6 bases from J, with 17 bases between. The CDR3 runs 16 residues. Germline V gene data show CDR1 as SGDLS and CDR2 as YYNGEE.

The CDR3 coding sequence is TGTGCCAGCAGTGAAGGGACTTACAATGAGCAGTTCTTC. Translated, it gives CASSEGTYNEQFF. The chain couples TRBV2 to TRBJ2-1; TRBD2 might be the D (5 bases). The CDR3 runs to 13 residues. Trimming pared 1 base from V and 4 bases from J, leaving 5 bases between. The V gene's germline CDR1 is SNHLY and CDR2 FYNNEI.

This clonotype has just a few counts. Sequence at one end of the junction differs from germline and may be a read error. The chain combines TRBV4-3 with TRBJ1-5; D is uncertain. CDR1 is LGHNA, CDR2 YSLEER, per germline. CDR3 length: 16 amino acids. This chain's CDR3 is CASSQDMTHGNHPQHF. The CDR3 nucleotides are TGCGCCAGCAGCCAAGATATGACCCATGGCAATCACCCCCAGCATTTT.

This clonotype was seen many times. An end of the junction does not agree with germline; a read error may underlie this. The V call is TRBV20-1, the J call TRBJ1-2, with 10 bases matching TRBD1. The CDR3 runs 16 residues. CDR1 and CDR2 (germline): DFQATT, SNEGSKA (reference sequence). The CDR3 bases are TGCAGTGCTGGAGATGCGCCGGGACAGGGGACGTATGGCTACACCTTC. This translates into CSAGDAPGQGTYGYTF.

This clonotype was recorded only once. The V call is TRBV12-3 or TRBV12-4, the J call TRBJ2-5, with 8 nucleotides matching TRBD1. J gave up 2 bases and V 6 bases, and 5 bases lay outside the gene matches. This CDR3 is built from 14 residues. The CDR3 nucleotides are TGTGCCAGCAGGCACCGGGACAGGCAAGAGACCCAGTACTTC. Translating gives CASRHRDRQETQYF.

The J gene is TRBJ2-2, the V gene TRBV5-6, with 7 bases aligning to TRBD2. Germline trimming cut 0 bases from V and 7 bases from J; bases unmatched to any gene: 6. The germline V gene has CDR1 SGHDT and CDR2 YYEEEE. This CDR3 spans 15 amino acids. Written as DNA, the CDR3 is TGTGCCAGCAGCTTGGCCCCTAGCGGTGTCGGGGAGCTGTTTTTT. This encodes CASSLAPSGVGELFF.

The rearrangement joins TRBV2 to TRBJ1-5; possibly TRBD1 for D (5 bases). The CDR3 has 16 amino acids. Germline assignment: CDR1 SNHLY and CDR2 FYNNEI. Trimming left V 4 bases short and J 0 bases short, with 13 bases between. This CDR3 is CASSGDGTDSNQPQHF. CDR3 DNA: TGTGCCAGCAGTGGAGATGGGACGGATAGCAATCAGCCCCAGCATTTT.